These 22 T cell receptor beta chains were sequenced from one sample in a study of shared clonotypes between healthy human individuals. Produced via immunoSEQ multiplex PCR; TCRdb's table is partial and in-frame only. The sample lists around 2.5 million clones, 80% to 95% seen once, with approximately 0.36% in the top ten. Sample: naive CD4+ T cells from PBMCs. Subset of the sample: CD45RA+ positively selected. Source of these receptors: a young man in good health. Some clones in this sample may be carry-over from other donors' samples.

Turning to this clone: The sample holds other DNA sequences that translate to the same CDR3. The chain couples TRBV5-1 to TRBJ1-1, with a possible D match to TRBD1 (6 bases). Trimming shortened V by 1 base and J by 1 base, and 8 bases separated the two germline ends. Germline V lookup: CDR1 SGHRS, CDR2 YFSETQ. The CDR3 is 14 residues long. CDR3 region: CASSLTGANTEAFF. As DNA, the CDR3 is TGCGCCAGCAGCTTGACGGGGGCGAACACTGAAGCTTTCTTT.

V gene TRBV15 combines with J gene TRBJ2-6; possible D gene TRBD1, 5 bases. CDR3 length equals 16 residues. V lost 2 bases to trimming and J lost 1 base, with 9 bases between them. The germline CDR1 and CDR2 sequences are LNHNV and YYDKDF (reference sequence). The CDR3 sequence: CATSRLQVSGANVLTF. DNA of the CDR3: TGTGCCACCAGCAGATTACAGGTATCTGGGGCCAACGTCCTGACTTTC.

The chain joins TRBV2 to TRBJ2-5, with 9 bases matching TRBD2. CDR3 length: 15 amino acids. Looked up from germline, CDR1 is SNHLY and CDR2 is FYNNEI. The V gene end was trimmed by 3 bases and the J gene end by 5 bases; junction bases not matched to a gene: 7. This CDR3 is CASSDASGMVETQYF. CDR3 nucleotides: TGTGCCAGCAGTGACGCTAGCGGGATGGTGGAGACCCAGTACTTC. Looking up the rest from reference TRBV2 and TRBJ2-5 gives the full variable domain: EPEVTQTPSHQVTQMGQEVILRCVPISNHLYFYWYRQILGQKVEFLVSFYNNEISEKSEIFDDQFSVERPDGSNFTLKIRSTKLEDSAMYFCASSDASGMVETQYFGPGTRLLVL.

This rearrangement joins TRBV7-2 to TRBJ1-2, with a possible D match to TRBD1 (6 bases). CDR1 is SGHTA and CDR2 is FQGNSA in the germline V gene. V was cut by 2 bases and J by 0 bases, with 19 bases left in between. The CDR3 is made up of 18 amino acids. CDR3 sequence: CASSLRGTGGLANYGYTF. The DNA for the CDR3 is TGTGCCAGCAGCTTAAGGGGGACGGGAGGGTTGGCTAACTATGGCTACACCTTC.

This clone was seen once. The J gene is TRBJ2-7, the V gene TRBV6-1; TRBD2 matches 10 bases. CDR1 and CDR2 from the germline V gene are MNHNS and SASEGT. The CDR3 runs 16 residues. V gave up 2 bases and J gave up 4 bases; unmatched junction bases: 8. The CDR3 nucleotides are TGTGCCAGCAGTGAACCGGGACTAGCGCGAGGATACGAGCAGTACTTC. Translating it yields CASSEPGLARGYEQYF.

This chain links TRBV5-1 with TRBJ2-2, with TRBD1 matching over 8 bases. Germline-derived CDR1 and CDR2 are SGHRS and YFSETQ. V trimming: 4 bases; J trimming: 1 base; junction bases outside the gene matches: 6. The CDR3 is 16 residues long. The CDR3 nucleotides are TGCGCCAGCAGCACCCGACAGGGGTTGAACACCGGGGAGCTGTTTTTT. It yields the protein CASSTRQGLNTGELFF.

On this clone itself: This same CDR3 is encoded by further DNA sequences in the sample. The chain joins TRBV6-5 to TRBJ1-1; D is unresolved. Between the trimmed V and J ends, which lost 0 bases and 1 base, there was a span of 9 bases. The CDR3 sequence is 15 residues long. The germline CDR1 and CDR2 sequences are MNHEY and SVGAGI. CDR3 sequence: CASSYSKTANTEAFF. In nucleotides, the CDR3 is TGTGCCAGCAGTTACTCGAAAACTGCGAACACTGAAGCTTTCTTT.

This rearrangement joins TRBV5-4 to TRBJ2-1; D remains unclear. The ends were cut back, 2 bases at V and 10 bases at J, with 13 bases in the middle. CDR1 is SGHNT, CDR2 YYREEE, per germline (reference sequence). This CDR3 is built from 13 residues. The CDR3 is CASSFLTAQEQFF. CDR3 in DNA: TGTGCCAGCAGCTTCCTAACCGCCCAGGAGCAGTTCTTC.

The rearrangement joins TRBV27 to TRBJ2-2, with 10 positions matching TRBD2. The J segment lost 6 bases and the V segment lost 2 bases, leaving 9 bases of the junction unmatched. Germline V gives CDR1 MNHEY, CDR2 SMNVEV (reference sequence). The length of the CDR3 is 17 residues. As DNA, the CDR3 is TGTGCCAGCAGTTTAGCTAGCGGGAGAAGTAACCCCGGGGAGCTGTTTTTT. Translation: CASSLASGRSNPGELFF.

This clone was seen a handful of times. DNA for the CDR3: TGTGCCAGCAGTCCCTCCGGCGGGAGGAACACTGAAGCTTTCTTT. Its translation is CASSPSGGRNTEAFF. V and J are TRBV28 and TRBJ1-1; D remains unclear. The CDR3 is 15 amino acids. The ends were cut back, 5 bases at V and 1 base at J, with 14 bases in the middle. Germline CDR1 is MDHEN and CDR2 is SYDVKM.

This clone appeared a single time. The chain recombines TRBV27 with TRBJ2-2, with TRBD1 matching 8 bases. Losses at the gene ends were 0 bases for V and 6 bases for J; bases not matched to a gene: 12. The length of the CDR3 is 18 residues. CDR1 MNHEY and CDR2 SMNVEV come from the germline V gene (reference sequence). Here the CDR3 reads CASSLSQGQGYVAGELFF. The CDR3 DNA reads as TGTGCCAGCAGTTTATCACAAGGACAGGGATATGTGGCCGGGGAGCTGTTTTTT.

V is TRBV28 and J is TRBJ1-2; D not certain. Trimming cost V 2 bases and J 4 bases, with 20 bases left between them. Germline V gene data show CDR1 as MDHEN and CDR2 as SYDVKM. The CDR3 consists of 17 residues. The CDR3 bases are TGTGCCAGCAGTTTAGGTTCCAGCCCCCGAATTCTCTATGGCTACACCTTC. It codes for CASSLGSSPRILYGYTF.

V gene TRBV5-6 combines with J gene TRBJ2-7; D is possibly TRBD1 or TRBD2 (6 bases each). The CDR3 spans 14 residues. The V gene lost 4 bases and the J gene lost 6 bases, with 17 bases spanning the gap. CDR1 is SGHDT and CDR2 is YYEEEE in the germline V gene. The CDR3 is CASSRWTAGSEQYF. The CDR3 DNA is TGTGCCAGCAGCCGATGGACAGCCGGGAGCGAGCAGTACTTC.

The J gene is TRBJ2-1, the V gene TRBV7-9; TRBD2 matches at 10 bases. This CDR3 region has 13 residues. V lost 8 bases and J lost 7; bases outside the gene matches: 5. Per the germline V gene, CDR1 is SEHNR and CDR2 is FQNEAQ (reference sequence). The CDR3 coding sequence is TGTGCCAGCCTTAGCGGGAGGAAGAATGAGCAGTTCTTC. Its protein product is CASLSGRKNEQFF.

Only one count was recorded for this clone. This rearrangement joins TRBV5-1 to TRBJ2-3; tentative D call: TRBD2 (5 bases). This CDR3 comprises 13 residues. The V end was cut by 0 bases, the J end by 10 bases, with 12 bases between. CDR1 SGHRS and CDR2 YFSETQ come from the germline V gene. The CDR3 loop is CASSLDGLEAQYF. The CDR3 nucleotides read TGCGCCAGCAGCTTGGATGGGTTGGAGGCGCAGTATTTT.

The genes are TRBV6-1 and TRBJ1-3; D is unclear. V gave up 1 base and J gave up 2 bases, with 6 bases separating them. Per the germline V gene, CDR1 is MNHNS and CDR2 is SASEGT. This CDR3 is built from 14 residues. The CDR3 bases are TGTGCCAGCAGTGAAGTGGGAACTGGAAACACCATATATTTT. This codes for CASSEVGTGNTIYF.

A word on this clone: Other DNA sequences in the sample encode the same CDR3. J is TRBJ2-7 and V is TRBV11-2; no clear D gene. V was trimmed by 2 bases and J by 3 bases, leaving 5 bases between them. CDR3 length: 12 amino acids. CDR1 and CDR2 (germline): SGHAT, FQNNGV. The CDR3 region is CASSLPSYEQYF. In DNA form, the CDR3 reads TGTGCCAGCAGCTTACCTAGCTACGAGCAGTACTTC.

This chain connects TRBV10-3 to TRBJ1-5; 9 bases map to TRBD1. The V and J ends lost 3 bases and 6 bases, in that order; junction bases with no gene match: 3. CDR3 size: 14 residues. Germline CDR1 and CDR2: ENHRY and SYGVKD. The CDR3 region has the DNA TGTGCCATCAGTGACGGGACAGGGTTTCAGCCCCAGCATTTT. Translated, it gives CAISDGTGFQPQHF.

The chain uses TRBV29-1 and TRBJ2-5, with D possibly TRBD2 on 6 matching bases. Judging by the DNA end, TRBJ2-7 fits better; the J call may be wrong. The CDR3 is 12 residues long. Germline V gives CDR1 SQVTM, CDR2 ANQGSEA. The CDR3 is CSVVGGGYEQYF. The CDR3, as DNA: TGCAGCGTTGTGGGGGGTGGCTACGAGCAGTACTTC.

In DNA, the CDR3 is TGTGCCTGGGGGACAGTTACTGGAAACACCATATATTTT. Protein product: CAWGTVTGNTIYF. This rearrangement joins TRBV30 to TRBJ1-3; the match to TRBD1 covers 7 bases. CDR1 GTSNPN and CDR2 SVGIG come from the germline V gene (reference sequence). V lost 5 bases and J lost 2; bases outside the gene matches: 3. The CDR3 consists of 13 residues.

Note on this clone: The sample carries other DNA sequences with the same CDR3. V and J are TRBV28 and TRBJ2-7; no firm D call. The CDR3 is 13 residues long. V was trimmed by 5 bases and J by 0 bases, leaving 8 bases between them. In germline, CDR1 is MDHEN, CDR2 SYDVKM. The DNA for the CDR3 is TGTGCCAGCAGTCTCCTTAGCTCCTACGAGCAGTACTTC. As protein: CASSLLSSYEQYF.

This chain uses TRBV9 with TRBJ2-5; D is uncertain. V was clipped by 0 bases and J by 1 base, with 7 bases between them. The germline V gene has CDR1 SGDLS and CDR2 YYNGEE. The CDR3 totals 14 residues. CDR3 coding DNA: TGTGCCAGCAGCGTAGCGGTCCGCCAAGAGACCCAGTACTTC. The encoded protein is CASSVAVRQETQYF.